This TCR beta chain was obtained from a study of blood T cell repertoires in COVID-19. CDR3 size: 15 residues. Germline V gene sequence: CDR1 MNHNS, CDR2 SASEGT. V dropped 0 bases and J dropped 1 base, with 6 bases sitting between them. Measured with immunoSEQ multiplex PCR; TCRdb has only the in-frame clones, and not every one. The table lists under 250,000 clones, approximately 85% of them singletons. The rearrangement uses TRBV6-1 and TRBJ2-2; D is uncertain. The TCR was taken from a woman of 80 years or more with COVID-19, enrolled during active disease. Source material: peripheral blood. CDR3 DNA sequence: TGTGCCAGCAGTGAAGCCTCAGGGAACACCGGGGAGCTGTTTTTT. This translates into CASSEASGNTGELFF.